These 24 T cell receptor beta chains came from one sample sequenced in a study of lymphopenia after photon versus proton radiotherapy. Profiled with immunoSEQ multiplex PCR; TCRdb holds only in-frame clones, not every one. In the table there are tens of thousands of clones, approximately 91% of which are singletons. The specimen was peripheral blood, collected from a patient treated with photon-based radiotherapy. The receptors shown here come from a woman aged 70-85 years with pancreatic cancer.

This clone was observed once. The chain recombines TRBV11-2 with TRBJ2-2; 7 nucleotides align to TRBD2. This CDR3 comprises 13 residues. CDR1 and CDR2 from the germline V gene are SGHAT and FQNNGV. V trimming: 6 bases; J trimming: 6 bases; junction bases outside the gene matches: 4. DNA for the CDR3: TGTGCCAGCAGTTTTGCGGGAGCCGGGGAGCTGTTTTTT. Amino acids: CASSFAGAGELFF. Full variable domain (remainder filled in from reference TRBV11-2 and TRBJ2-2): EAGVAQSPRYKIIEKRQSVAFWCNPISGHATLYWYQQILGQGPKLLIQFQNNGVVDDSQLPKDRFSAERLKGVDSTLKIQPAKLEDSAVYLCASSFAGAGELFFGEGSRLTVL.

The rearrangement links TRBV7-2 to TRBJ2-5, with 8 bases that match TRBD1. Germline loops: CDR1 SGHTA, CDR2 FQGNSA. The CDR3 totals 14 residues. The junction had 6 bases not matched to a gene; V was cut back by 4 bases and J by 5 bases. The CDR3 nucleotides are TGTGCCAGCAGCTCCAGGGGGCGTTGGGAGACCCAGTACTTC. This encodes CASSSRGRWETQYF.

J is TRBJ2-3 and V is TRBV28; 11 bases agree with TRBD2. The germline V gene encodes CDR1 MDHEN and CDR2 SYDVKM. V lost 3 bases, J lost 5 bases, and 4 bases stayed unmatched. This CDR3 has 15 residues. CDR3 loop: CASSFGTSGQDTQYF. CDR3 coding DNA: TGTGCCAGCAGTTTTGGGACTAGCGGCCAAGATACGCAGTATTTT.

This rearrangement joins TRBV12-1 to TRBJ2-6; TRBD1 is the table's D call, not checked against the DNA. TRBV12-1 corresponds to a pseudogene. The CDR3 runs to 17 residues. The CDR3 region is CASSFVQGVGGANVLTF. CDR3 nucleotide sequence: TGTGCCAGCAGCTTTGTACAGGGAGTCGGTGGGGCCAACGTCCTGACTTTC.

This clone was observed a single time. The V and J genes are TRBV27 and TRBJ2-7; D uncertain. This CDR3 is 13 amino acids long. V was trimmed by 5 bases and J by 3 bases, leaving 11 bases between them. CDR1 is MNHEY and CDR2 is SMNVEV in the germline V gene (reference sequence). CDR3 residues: CASSPRVLYEQYF. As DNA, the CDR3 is TGTGCCAGCAGTCCACGGGTCCTCTACGAGCAGTACTTC.

The CDR3, as DNA: TGTGCCAGCAGCACCGGTAGCGGGAGGGCGACCGGGGAGCTGTTTTTT. This translates into CASSTGSGRATGELFF. The chain joins TRBV7-2 to TRBJ2-2; 11 positions match TRBD2. V gave up 5 bases and J gave up 5 bases; unmatched junction bases: 7. The CDR3 length is 16 residues. CDR1 is SGHTA and CDR2 is FQGNSA in the germline V gene.

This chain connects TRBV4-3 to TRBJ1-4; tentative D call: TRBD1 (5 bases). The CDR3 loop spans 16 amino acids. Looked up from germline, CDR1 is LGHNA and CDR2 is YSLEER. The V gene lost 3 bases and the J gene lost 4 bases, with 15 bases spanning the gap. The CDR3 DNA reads TGCGCCAGCAGCCAGGGAGAGACAGAGCATAATGAAAAACTGTTTTTT. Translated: CASSQGETEHNEKLFF.

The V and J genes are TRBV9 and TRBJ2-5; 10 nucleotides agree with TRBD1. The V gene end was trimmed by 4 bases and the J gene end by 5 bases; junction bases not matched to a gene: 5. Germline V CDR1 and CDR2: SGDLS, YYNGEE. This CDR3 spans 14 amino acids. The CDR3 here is CASSPGQGGETQYF. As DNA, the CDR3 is TGTGCCAGCAGCCCAGGACAGGGGGGGGAGACCCAGTACTTC.

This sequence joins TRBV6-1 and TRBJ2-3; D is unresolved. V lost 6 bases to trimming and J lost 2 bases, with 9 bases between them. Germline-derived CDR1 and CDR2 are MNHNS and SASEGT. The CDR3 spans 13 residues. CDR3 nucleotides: TGTGCCAGCAGCATTGAGTTCACAGATACGCAGTATTTT. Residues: CASSIEFTDTQYF.

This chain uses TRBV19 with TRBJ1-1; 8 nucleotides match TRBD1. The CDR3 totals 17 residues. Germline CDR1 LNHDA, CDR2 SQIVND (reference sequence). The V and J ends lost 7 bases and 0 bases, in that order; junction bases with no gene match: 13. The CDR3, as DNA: TGTGCCAGTAATTGGGGGACAGGAGACAGAATGAACACTGAAGCTTTCTTT. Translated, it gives CASNWGTGDRMNTEAFF.

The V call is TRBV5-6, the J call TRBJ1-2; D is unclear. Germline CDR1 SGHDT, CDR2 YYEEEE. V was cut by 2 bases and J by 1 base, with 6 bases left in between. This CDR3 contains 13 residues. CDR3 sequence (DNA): TGTGCCAGCAGCTTAGGCGGTAACTATGGCTACACCTTC. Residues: CASSLGGNYGYTF. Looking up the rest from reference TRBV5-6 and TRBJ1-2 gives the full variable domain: DAGVTQSPTHLIKTRGQQVTLRCSPKSGHDTVSWYQQALGQGPQFIFQYYEEEERQRGNFPDRFSGHQFPNYSSELNVNALLLGDSALYLCASSLGGNYGYTFGSGTRLTVV.

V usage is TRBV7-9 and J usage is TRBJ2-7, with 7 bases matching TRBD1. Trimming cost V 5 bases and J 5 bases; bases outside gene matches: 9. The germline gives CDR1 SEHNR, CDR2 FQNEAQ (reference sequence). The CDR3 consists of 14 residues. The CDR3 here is CASSPLQGRDEQYF. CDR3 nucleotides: TGTGCCAGCAGCCCACTACAGGGGCGTGACGAGCAGTACTTC. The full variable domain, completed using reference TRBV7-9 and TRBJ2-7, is DTGVSQNPRHKITKRGQNVTFRCDPISEHNRLYWYRQTLGQGPEFLTYFQNEAQLEKSRLLSDRFSAERPKGSFSTLEIQRTEQGDSAMYLCASSPLQGRDEQYFGPGTRLTVT.

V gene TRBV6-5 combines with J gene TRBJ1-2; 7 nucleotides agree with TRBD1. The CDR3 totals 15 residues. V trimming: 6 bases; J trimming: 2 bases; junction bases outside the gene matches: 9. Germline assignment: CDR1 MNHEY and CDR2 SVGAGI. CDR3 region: CASRPRQGGNYGYTF. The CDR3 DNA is TGTGCCAGCAGACCAAGACAGGGTGGAAACTATGGCTACACCTTC.

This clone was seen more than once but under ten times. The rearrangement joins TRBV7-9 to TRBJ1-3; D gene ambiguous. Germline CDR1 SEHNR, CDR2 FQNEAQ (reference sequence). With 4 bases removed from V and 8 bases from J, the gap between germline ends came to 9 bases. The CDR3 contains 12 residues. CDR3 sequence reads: CASSSSGDTIYF. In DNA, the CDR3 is TGTGCCAGCAGCTCCTCGGGAGACACCATATATTTT. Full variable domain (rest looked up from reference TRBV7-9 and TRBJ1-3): DTGVSQNPRHKITKRGQNVTFRCDPISEHNRLYWYRQTLGQGPEFLTYFQNEAQLEKSRLLSDRFSAERPKGSFSTLEIQRTEQGDSAMYLCASSSSGDTIYFGEGSWLTVV.

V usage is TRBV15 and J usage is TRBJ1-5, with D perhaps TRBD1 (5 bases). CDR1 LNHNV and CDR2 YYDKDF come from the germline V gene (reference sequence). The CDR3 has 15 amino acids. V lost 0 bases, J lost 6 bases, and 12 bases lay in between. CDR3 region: CATSRDPGGGQPQHF. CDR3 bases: TGTGCCACCAGCAGAGATCCGGGGGGGGGTCAGCCCCAGCATTTT.

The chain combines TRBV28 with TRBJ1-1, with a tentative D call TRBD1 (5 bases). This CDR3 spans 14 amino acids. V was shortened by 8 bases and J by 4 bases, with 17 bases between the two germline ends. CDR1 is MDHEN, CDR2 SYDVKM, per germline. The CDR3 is CASSTDAGGTEAFF. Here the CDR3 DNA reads TGTGCCAGCTCTACGGACGCGGGGGGCACTGAAGCTTTCTTT.

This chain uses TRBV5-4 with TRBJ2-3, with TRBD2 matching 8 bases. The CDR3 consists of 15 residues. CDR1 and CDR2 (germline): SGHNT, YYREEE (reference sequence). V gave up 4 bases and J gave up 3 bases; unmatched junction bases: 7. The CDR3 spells CASSLREGLTDTQYF. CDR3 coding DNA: TGTGCCAGCAGCCTTCGGGAGGGCCTTACAGATACGCAGTATTTT.

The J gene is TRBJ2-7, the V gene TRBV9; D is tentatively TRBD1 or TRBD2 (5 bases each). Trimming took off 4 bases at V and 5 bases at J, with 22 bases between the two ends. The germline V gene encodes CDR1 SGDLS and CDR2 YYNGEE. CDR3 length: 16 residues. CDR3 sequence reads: CASSPLGAGTTDEQYF. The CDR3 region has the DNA TGTGCCAGCAGCCCTCTGGGTGCCGGGACCACGGACGAGCAGTACTTC.

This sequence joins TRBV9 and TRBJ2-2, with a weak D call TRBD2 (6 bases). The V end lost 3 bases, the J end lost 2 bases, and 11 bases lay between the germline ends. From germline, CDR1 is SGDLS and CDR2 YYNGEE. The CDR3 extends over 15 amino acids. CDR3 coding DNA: TGTGCCAGCAGCGCCGGGGGACTCAACACCGGGGAGCTGTTTTTT. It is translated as CASSAGGLNTGELFF. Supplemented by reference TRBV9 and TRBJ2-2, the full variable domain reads DSGVTQTPKHLITATGQRVTLRCSPRSGDLSVYWYQQSLDQGLQFLIQYYNGEERAKGNILERFSAQQFPDLHSELNLSSLELGDSALYFCASSAGGLNTGELFFGEGSRLTVL.

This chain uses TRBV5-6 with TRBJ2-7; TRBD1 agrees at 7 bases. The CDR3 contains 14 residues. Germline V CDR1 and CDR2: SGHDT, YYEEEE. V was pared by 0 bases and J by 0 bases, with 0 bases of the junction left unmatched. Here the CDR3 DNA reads TGTGCCAGCAGCTTGGGACAGGGCTCCTACGAGCAGTACTTC. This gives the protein CASSLGQGSYEQYF.

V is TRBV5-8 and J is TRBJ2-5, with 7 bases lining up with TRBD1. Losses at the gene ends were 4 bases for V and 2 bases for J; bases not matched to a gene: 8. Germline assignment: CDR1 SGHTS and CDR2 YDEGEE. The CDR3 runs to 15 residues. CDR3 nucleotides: TGTGCCAGCAGCATCCGACAGGGAAGGCAAGAGACCCAGTACTTC. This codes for CASSIRQGRQETQYF.

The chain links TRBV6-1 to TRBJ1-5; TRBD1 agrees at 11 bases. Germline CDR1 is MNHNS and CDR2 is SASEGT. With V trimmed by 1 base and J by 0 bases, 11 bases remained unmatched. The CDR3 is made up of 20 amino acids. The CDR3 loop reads CASSEVAPGQGANSNQPQHF. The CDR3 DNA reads TGTGCCAGCAGTGAAGTAGCACCCGGACAGGGGGCGAATAGCAATCAGCCCCAGCATTTT.

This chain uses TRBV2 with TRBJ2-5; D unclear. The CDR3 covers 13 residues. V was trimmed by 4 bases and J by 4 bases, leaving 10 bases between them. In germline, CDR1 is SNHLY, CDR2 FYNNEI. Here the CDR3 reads CASSVLERETQYF. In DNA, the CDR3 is TGTGCCAGCAGTGTATTGGAGAGAGAGACCCAGTACTTC.

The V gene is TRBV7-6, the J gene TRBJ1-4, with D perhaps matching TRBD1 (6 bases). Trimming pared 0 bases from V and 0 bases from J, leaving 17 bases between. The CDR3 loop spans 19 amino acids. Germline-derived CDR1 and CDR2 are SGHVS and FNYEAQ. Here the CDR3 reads CASSLAGGPNPATNEKLFF. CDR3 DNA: TGTGCCAGCAGCTTAGCGGGGGGGCCGAACCCCGCAACTAATGAAAAACTGTTTTTT.